Presented here are 11 T cell receptor beta chains from one specimen sequenced in a study of cytomegalovirus exposure and HLA in healthy donors. It was with 60 Vbeta and 13 Jbeta primers that the PCR ran. TCRdb keeps only in-frame clones here, not all; method: immunoSEQ multiplex PCR. The sample lists some 150,000 clones; about three quarters were seen once. The sequenced sample consisted of PBMCs. The receptors were gathered from a female donor in good health and CMV-seronegative.

The chain is built from TRBV6-1 and TRBJ2-5, with TRBD1 as a possible D gene (6 bases). V dropped 0 bases and J dropped 8 bases, with 19 bases sitting between them. This CDR3 is built from 16 residues. Germline V gene data show CDR1 as MNHNS and CDR2 as SASEGT. CDR3 sequence (DNA): TGTGCCAGCAGTGAAGCCCGGACAGTTTCCAAGAAAACCCAGTACTTC. Its translation is CASSEARTVSKKTQYF.

This clone was seen only a few times. CDR3 sequence reads: CASSFRGRGSLDEQFF. The CDR3 nucleotides are TGTGCCAGCAGCTTTCGTGGGAGGGGGTCCCTGGATGAGCAGTTCTTC. The V call is TRBV5-6, the J call TRBJ2-1, with a possible D match to TRBD2 (7 bases). CDR3 length equals 16 residues. V shed 2 bases and J shed 8 bases, with 20 bases lying between them. Looked up from germline, CDR1 is SGHDT and CDR2 is YYEEEE. Using reference TRBV5-6 and TRBJ2-1 for the parts outside the CDR3, the full variable domain is DAGVTQSPTHLIKTRGQQVTLRCSPKSGHDTVSWYQQALGQGPQFIFQYYEEEERQRGNFPDRFSGHQFPNYSSELNVNALLLGDSALYLCASSFRGRGSLDEQFFGPGTRLTVL.

Only one count was recorded for this clone. At one boundary the junction diverges from the germline segment, which might be a read error. The genes are TRBV6-5 and TRBJ2-1; 8 nucleotides match TRBD2. The germline V gene has CDR1 MNHEY and CDR2 SVGAGI. The CDR3 sequence is 16 residues long. CDR3 amino acids: CASRYYSGASYNEQFF. The CDR3, as DNA: TGTGCCAGCAGGTACTATAGCGGGGCCTCCTACAATGAGCAGTTCTTC.

The genes are TRBV7-9 and TRBJ2-2; tentative D call: TRBD1 (5 bases). Germline values: CDR1 SEHNR, CDR2 FQNEAQ (reference sequence). Trimming left V 2 bases short and J 4 bases short, with 11 bases between. CDR3 length: 15 amino acids. The CDR3 region has the DNA TGTGCCAGCAGCTTACACGAGACAGTCACCGGGGAGCTGTTTTTT. Translation: CASSLHETVTGELFF.

The chain links TRBV18 to TRBJ1-2; the match to TRBD1 covers 8 bases. CDR1 is KGHSH, CDR2 LQKENI, per germline. With V trimmed by 3 bases and J by 1 base, 16 bases remained unmatched. The CDR3 spans 19 residues. The CDR3 loop reads CASSPLRTGHYPDNYGYTF. The CDR3 nucleotides are TGTGCCAGCTCACCCCTCCGGACAGGGCACTATCCCGATAACTATGGCTACACCTTC.

This clone was counted between two and nine times. The rearrangement joins TRBV19 to TRBJ1-6; no clear D gene. V was shortened by 5 bases and J by 6 bases, with 11 bases between the two germline ends. The CDR3 is 14 residues long. CDR1 is LNHDA, CDR2 SQIVND, per germline (reference sequence). The CDR3, as DNA: TGTGCCAGTAGTGAGGCCGCTCTTAATTCACCCCTCCACTTT. Translating gives CASSEAALNSPLHF.

The chain links TRBV6-5 to TRBJ1-5, with D tentatively TRBD1 (6 bases). The V and J ends lost 6 bases and 3 bases respectively, with 12 bases between them. Germline CDR1 and CDR2: MNHEY and SVGAGI. There are 14 residues in the CDR3. CDR3 sequence: CASSPTGYNQPQHF. The CDR3 nucleotides are TGTGCCAGCAGCCCCACAGGGTACAATCAGCCCCAGCATTTT.

This clone was detected a few times. The V gene is TRBV5-1, the J gene TRBJ2-2; a possible D gene is TRBD1 (6 bases). The germline gives CDR1 SGHRS, CDR2 YFSETQ. This CDR3 has 15 amino acids. Trimming shortened V by 3 bases and J by 4 bases, and 13 bases separated the two germline ends. The CDR3 bases are TGCGCCAGCAGCTCCCGACAGGATGGCACCGGGGAGCTGTTTTTT. Translation gives CASSSRQDGTGELFF.

This clone has a handful of counts. The chain links TRBV7-8 to TRBJ1-3; TRBD1 aligns across 7 bases. This CDR3 spans 14 amino acids. Losses at the gene ends were 5 bases for V and 3 bases for J; bases not matched to a gene: 4. The germline gives CDR1 SGHVS, CDR2 FQNEAQ. CDR3 residues: CASSLQGRGNTIYF. CDR3 sequence (DNA): TGTGCCAGCAGCCTACAGGGGCGTGGAAACACCATATATTTT.

This clone came up a few times. The CDR3 bases are TGTGCCAGCAGCTCCGGGACTGGATCCTACGAGCAGTACTTC. It is translated as CASSSGTGSYEQYF. The chain carries TRBV5-5 and TRBJ2-7; D possibly corresponds to TRBD2 (6 bases). V was pared by 3 bases and J by 1 base, with 11 bases between. From germline, CDR1 is SGHKS and CDR2 YYEKEE (reference sequence). The CDR3 is made up of 14 amino acids.

The genes are TRBV5-4 and TRBJ2-7, with 9 positions matching TRBD1. The CDR3 runs to 16 residues. V was pared by 0 bases and J by 4 bases, with 8 bases of the junction left unmatched. CDR1 and CDR2 from the germline V gene are SGHNT and YYREEE (reference sequence). The CDR3 spells CASSLAFGTGKYEQYF. CDR3 in DNA: TGTGCCAGCAGCTTGGCTTTCGGGACAGGGAAATACGAGCAGTACTTC.